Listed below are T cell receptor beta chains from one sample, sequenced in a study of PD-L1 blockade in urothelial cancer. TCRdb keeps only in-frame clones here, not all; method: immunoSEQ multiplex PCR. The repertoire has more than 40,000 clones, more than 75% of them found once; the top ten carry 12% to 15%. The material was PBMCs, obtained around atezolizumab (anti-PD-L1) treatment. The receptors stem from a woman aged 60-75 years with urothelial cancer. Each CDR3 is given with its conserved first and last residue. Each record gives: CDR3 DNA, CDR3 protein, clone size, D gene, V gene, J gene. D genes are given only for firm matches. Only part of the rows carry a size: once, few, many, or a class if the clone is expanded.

CDR3 DNA: TGTGCCAGCAGCCAAGACGACACCTACGAGCAGTACTTC; CDR3 protein: CASSQDDTYEQYF; clone size: .; D gene: .; V gene: TRBV4-2; J gene: TRBJ2-7
CDR3 DNA: TGTGCCAGCTCACCGGTGACAGGGGGAGGCTCCTACGAGCAGTACTTC; CDR3 protein: CASSPVTGGGSYEQYF; clone size: .; D gene: TRBD1; V gene: TRBV18; J gene: TRBJ2-7
CDR3 DNA: TGTGCCAGCAGTGTCTCCCCCTACGAGCAGTACTTC; CDR3 protein: CASSVSPYEQYF; clone size: .; D gene: .; V gene: TRBV27; J gene: TRBJ2-7
CDR3 DNA: TGTGCCAGCAGCCCTAAACTAGCGGGGGCCCACAATGAGCAGTTCTTC; CDR3 protein: CASSPKLAGAHNEQFF; clone size: .; D gene: TRBD2; V gene: TRBV5-6; J gene: TRBJ2-1
CDR3 DNA: TGTGCTAGTGGTTTGCCACCCCAGGACAATGAGCAGTTCTTC; CDR3 protein: CASGLPPQDNEQFF; clone size: .; D gene: .; V gene: TRBV12-5; J gene: TRBJ2-1
CDR3 DNA: TGTGCCAGCAGCTTAGGGACAGGGTCCTACAATGAGCAGTTCTTC; CDR3 protein: CASSLGTGSYNEQFF; clone size: few; D gene: TRBD1; V gene: TRBV7-9; J gene: TRBJ2-1
CDR3 DNA: TGCGCCAGCAGCTTGGAGGAGGCCTTTATCACAGATACGCAGTATTTT; CDR3 protein: CASSLEEAFITDTQYF; clone size: .; D gene: .; V gene: TRBV5-1; J gene: TRBJ2-3
CDR3 DNA: TGCGCCAGCAGCCAAGATAGGGCGGGAGGCCACTACACCGGGGAGCTGTTTTTT; CDR3 protein: CASSQDRAGGHYTGELFF; clone size: .; D gene: TRBD2; V gene: TRBV4-1; J gene: TRBJ2-2
CDR3 DNA: TGTGCCAGCAGTCTCAGGGACTCCTACCCAGATACGCAGTATTTT; CDR3 protein: CASSLRDSYPDTQYF; clone size: .; D gene: .; V gene: TRBV11-1; J gene: TRBJ2-3
CDR3 DNA: TGTGCCAGCAATCTGCAGACATTCCTTAGCACAGATACGCAGTATTTT; CDR3 protein: CASNLQTFLSTDTQYF; clone size: .; D gene: .; V gene: TRBV2; J gene: TRBJ2-3
CDR3 DNA: TGCGCCAGCAGCCAAGATACCCCCGGGCGGGTCGAGCAGTACTTC; CDR3 protein: CASSQDTPGRVEQYF; clone size: .; D gene: .; V gene: TRBV4-3; J gene: TRBJ2-7
CDR3 DNA: TGTGCCACCGGACAGTGGGATGGCTACACCTTC; CDR3 protein: CATGQWDGYTF; clone size: .; D gene: .; V gene: TRBV10-3; J gene: TRBJ1-2
CDR3 DNA: TGCAGCGTTGAAGGTGCGCGAGGGATGTTCTACGAGCAGTACTTC; CDR3 protein: CSVEGARGMFYEQYF; clone size: .; D gene: .; V gene: TRBV29-1; J gene: TRBJ2-7